A selection of T cell receptor beta chains follows, all from one sample in a study of TIL therapy for anti-PD-1-resistant metastatic lung cancer. TCRdb's copy holds only in-frame clones and misses some; the assay was immunoSEQ multiplex PCR. The sample yields 35,000 or so clones, more than 60% seen once. This specimen was blood, taken at baseline. All receptors derive from a person aged 25 to 79 with non-small cell lung cancer. CDR3s include the opening cysteine and the closing phenylalanine or tryptophan. The order of the fields is V gene, clone size, D gene, J gene, CDR3 protein, CDR3 DNA. The D gene is left open where the match is weak. Some rows mark clone size as missing; the rest say once, few, many or name a class of expanded clone.

V gene: TRBV5-4; clone size: few; D gene: NA; J gene: TRBJ1-2; CDR3 protein: CASSLVGSANYGYTF; CDR3 DNA: TGTGCCAGCAGCTTGGTGGGAAGCGCTAACTATGGCTACACCTTC
V gene: TRBV7-2; clone size: NA; D gene: NA; J gene: TRBJ1-6; CDR3 protein: CASSLDGGASHF; CDR3 DNA: TGTGCCAGCAGCTTAGATGGGGGGGCTAGCCACTTT
V gene: TRBV30; clone size: NA; D gene: NA; J gene: TRBJ1-1; CDR3 protein: CAWQSAVGGTTEAFF; CDR3 DNA: TGTGCCTGGCAGAGTGCCGTGGGGGGGACTACTGAAGCTTTCTTT
V gene: TRBV4-1; clone size: NA; D gene: TRBD2; J gene: TRBJ2-4; CDR3 protein: CASSQVGAGVTLAKNIQYF; CDR3 DNA: TGCGCCAGCAGCCAAGTGGGAGCGGGGGTGACCCTAGCCAAAAACATTCAGTACTTC
V gene: TRBV27; clone size: NA; D gene: NA; J gene: TRBJ2-2; CDR3 protein: CASSNMGASTGELFF; CDR3 DNA: TGTGCCAGCAGCAACATGGGGGCCAGCACCGGGGAGCTGTTTTTT
V gene: TRBV5-5; clone size: NA; D gene: TRBD1; J gene: TRBJ2-7; CDR3 protein: CASSLDSGTGQIYEQYF; CDR3 DNA: TGTGCCAGCAGCTTGGATTCCGGGACGGGACAGATCTACGAGCAGTACTTC
V gene: TRBV5-3; clone size: NA; D gene: TRBD2; J gene: TRBJ2-3; CDR3 protein: CARSPTSGGRGTDTQYF; CDR3 DNA: TGTGCCAGAAGCCCGACTAGCGGGGGGCGTGGCACAGATACGCAGTATTTT
V gene: TRBV15; clone size: NA; D gene: NA; J gene: TRBJ1-4; CDR3 protein: CATSSDRSSNEKLFF; CDR3 DNA: TGTGCCACCAGCAGCGACAGGTCTTCTAATGAAAAACTGTTTTTT
V gene: TRBV7-6; clone size: NA; D gene: NA; J gene: TRBJ2-3; CDR3 protein: CASSSWGTDTQYF; CDR3 DNA: TGTGCCAGCAGCTCCTGGGGCACAGATACGCAGTATTTT
V gene: TRBV10-3; clone size: NA; D gene: NA; J gene: TRBJ2-3; CDR3 protein: CATSPGYTSTDTQYF; CDR3 DNA: TGTGCCACGTCGCCGGGATATACTAGCACAGATACGCAGTATTTT
V gene: TRBV2; clone size: NA; D gene: TRBD2; J gene: TRBJ2-5; CDR3 protein: CASMTGLAGSQETQYF; CDR3 DNA: TGTGCCAGCATGACGGGTCTAGCGGGGTCCCAAGAGACCCAGTACTTC
V gene: TRBV6-6; clone size: NA; D gene: NA; J gene: TRBJ1-5; CDR3 protein: CASGVREPQHF; CDR3 DNA: TGTGCCAGCGGGGTACGGGAGCCCCAGCATTTT
V gene: TRBV6-1; clone size: NA; D gene: NA; J gene: TRBJ1-5; CDR3 protein: CASRLGVQPQHF; CDR3 DNA: TGTGCCAGCAGATTAGGGGTTCAGCCCCAGCATTTT
V gene: TRBV30; clone size: NA; D gene: NA; J gene: TRBJ2-5; CDR3 protein: CAWSIWGEPETQYF; CDR3 DNA: TGTGCCTGGAGTATCTGGGGGGAGCCAGAGACCCAGTACTTC
V gene: TRBV5-4; clone size: NA; D gene: TRBD2; J gene: TRBJ2-1; CDR3 protein: CASSSLSGTNYYNEQFF; CDR3 DNA: TGTGCCAGCAGTTCTCTCTCCGGGACTAACTATTACAATGAGCAGTTCTTC
V gene: TRBV4-3; clone size: NA; D gene: NA; J gene: TRBJ2-1; CDR3 protein: CASSQAQGRGDEQFF; CDR3 DNA: TGCGCCAGCAGCCAAGCGCAGGGGCGCGGGGATGAGCAGTTCTTC
V gene: TRBV13; clone size: NA; D gene: TRBD1; J gene: TRBJ2-1; CDR3 protein: CASSMLDRGGNEQFF; CDR3 DNA: TGTGCCAGCAGCATGTTGGACAGGGGTGGCAATGAGCAGTTCTTC
V gene: TRBV9; clone size: NA; D gene: TRBD1; J gene: TRBJ2-1; CDR3 protein: CASSVVETGGQFF; CDR3 DNA: TGTGCCAGCAGCGTAGTTGAGACAGGGGGGCAGTTCTTC
V gene: TRBV6-5; clone size: NA; D gene: NA; J gene: TRBJ2-7; CDR3 protein: CASRSTASYEQYF; CDR3 DNA: TGTGCCAGCAGATCGACAGCTTCCTACGAGCAGTACTTC
V gene: TRBV5-5; clone size: NA; D gene: NA; J gene: TRBJ2-5; CDR3 protein: CASSLRTESAQYF; CDR3 DNA: TGTGCCAGCAGCTTGAGGACGGAGAGCGCCCAGTACTTC
V gene: TRBV4-1; clone size: NA; D gene: NA; J gene: TRBJ2-4; CDR3 protein: CASSQVVGAAKNIQYF; CDR3 DNA: TGCGCCAGCAGCCAGGTTGTGGGGGCAGCCAAAAACATTCAGTACTTC
V gene: TRBV5-1; clone size: once; D gene: TRBD1; J gene: TRBJ1-3; CDR3 protein: CASSSGTDVNTIYF; CDR3 DNA: TGCGCCAGCAGCTCGGGGACAGACGTAAACACCATATATTTT
V gene: TRBV28; clone size: NA; D gene: TRBD1; J gene: TRBJ1-2; CDR3 protein: CASSLLGQGNYGYTF; CDR3 DNA: TGTGCCAGCAGTTTATTGGGACAGGGGAACTATGGCTACACCTTC
V gene: TRBV10-3; clone size: NA; D gene: TRBD2; J gene: TRBJ2-3; CDR3 protein: CAIASTSGRTTDTQYF; CDR3 DNA: TGTGCCATCGCATCGACTAGCGGGAGGACCACAGATACGCAGTATTTT
V gene: TRBV21-1; clone size: once; D gene: NA; J gene: TRBJ2-6; CDR3 protein: CASRGERAKSGANVLTF; CDR3 DNA: TGTGCCAGCAGGGGGGAGAGAGCCAAGTCTGGGGCCAACGTCCTGACTTTC
V gene: TRBV5-4; clone size: NA; D gene: NA; J gene: TRBJ1-2; CDR3 protein: CASSLTGRGGYTF; CDR3 DNA: TGTGCCAGCAGCCTCACCGGGCGGGGCGGCTACACCTTC
V gene: TRBV23-1; clone size: NA; D gene: TRBD1; J gene: TRBJ1-1; CDR3 protein: CASSHGQEPQTEAFF; CDR3 DNA: TGCGCCAGCAGTCATGGACAGGAGCCCCAAACTGAAGCTTTCTTT
V gene: TRBV28; clone size: few; D gene: NA; J gene: TRBJ1-6; CDR3 protein: CASRAPGNSPLHF; CDR3 DNA: TGTGCCAGCAGGGCCCCAGGGAATTCACCCCTCCACTTT
V gene: TRBV9; clone size: NA; D gene: TRBD1; J gene: TRBJ1-4; CDR3 protein: CASSPGTAVNEKLFF; CDR3 DNA: TGTGCCAGCAGCCCCGGGACAGCGGTTAATGAAAAACTGTTTTTT
V gene: TRBV2; clone size: NA; D gene: NA; J gene: TRBJ1-1; CDR3 protein: CASTTERNTEAFF; CDR3 DNA: TGTGCCAGCACGACGGAACGTAACACTGAAGCTTTCTTT
V gene: TRBV13; clone size: NA; D gene: NA; J gene: TRBJ2-7; CDR3 protein: CASSLVSGGEQYF; CDR3 DNA: TGTGCCAGCAGCTTAGTATCGGGCGGGGAGCAGTACTTC
V gene: TRBV25-1; clone size: few; D gene: NA; J gene: TRBJ1-4; CDR3 protein: CASSYSTTNEKLFF; CDR3 DNA: TGTGCCAGCAGTTACAGCACAACTAATGAAAAACTGTTTTTT
V gene: TRBV7-8; clone size: few; D gene: NA; J gene: TRBJ1-1; CDR3 protein: CASSTARGLGTEAFF; CDR3 DNA: TGTGCCAGCAGCACCGCACGGGGACTGGGCACTGAAGCTTTCTTT
V gene: TRBV4-2; clone size: once; D gene: NA; J gene: TRBJ1-2; CDR3 protein: CASSQDRQTPSYGYTF; CDR3 DNA: TGTGCCAGCAGCCAAGATCGGCAGACACCCTCTTATGGCTACACCTTC
V gene: TRBV6-5; clone size: few; D gene: NA; J gene: TRBJ2-1; CDR3 protein: CASRTGAGNEQFF; CDR3 DNA: TGTGCCAGCCGTACGGGGGCAGGGAATGAGCAGTTCTTC
V gene: TRBV6-5; clone size: few; D gene: TRBD1; J gene: TRBJ2-5; CDR3 protein: CASRGEKGQAETQYF; CDR3 DNA: TGTGCCAGCAGGGGGGAGAAGGGACAGGCAGAGACCCAGTACTTC
V gene: TRBV7-2; clone size: NA; D gene: NA; J gene: TRBJ2-1; CDR3 protein: CASSPGAEQFF; CDR3 DNA: TGTGCCAGCAGCCCCGGGGCTGAGCAGTTCTTC
V gene: TRBV7-9; clone size: NA; D gene: TRBD1; J gene: TRBJ1-1; CDR3 protein: CASSLAMTGTNTEAFF; CDR3 DNA: TGTGCCAGCAGCTTAGCCATGACAGGGACGAACACTGAAGCTTTCTTT
V gene: TRBV28; clone size: few; D gene: NA; J gene: TRBJ1-1; CDR3 protein: CASSLSTFLGTEAFF; CDR3 DNA: TGTGCCAGCAGTTTGTCGACCTTCTTGGGCACTGAAGCTTTCTTT
V gene: TRBV4-1; clone size: NA; D gene: NA; J gene: TRBJ1-5; CDR3 protein: CASSQGLSLGQPQHF; CDR3 DNA: TGCGCCAGCAGCCAAGGGCTTAGTTTGGGTCAGCCCCAGCATTTT
V gene: TRBV7-9; clone size: NA; D gene: NA; J gene: TRBJ2-6; CDR3 protein: CASSLSWTATSSGANVLTF; CDR3 DNA: TGTGCCAGCAGCTTATCGTGGACGGCAACGAGCTCTGGGGCCAACGTCCTGACTTTC
V gene: TRBV5-5; clone size: once; D gene: NA; J gene: TRBJ2-2; CDR3 protein: CASSPRSLGGPTGELFF; CDR3 DNA: TGTGCCAGCAGCCCACGGAGCCTCGGGGGGCCCACCGGGGAGCTGTTTTTT
V gene: TRBV11-3; clone size: NA; D gene: TRBD2; J gene: TRBJ2-7; CDR3 protein: CASSFGLAGSEQYF; CDR3 DNA: TGTGCCAGCAGCTTCGGACTAGCGGGTTCCGAGCAGTACTTC
V gene: TRBV5-4; clone size: NA; D gene: TRBD2; J gene: TRBJ2-2; CDR3 protein: CASSLPAGGGTGELFF; CDR3 DNA: TGTGCCAGCAGCCTCCCAGCGGGGGGCGGCACCGGGGAGTTGTTTTTT
V gene: TRBV7-3; clone size: NA; D gene: NA; J gene: TRBJ1-2; CDR3 protein: CASSSGHTTGYGYTF; CDR3 DNA: TGTGCCAGCAGTTCGGGACATACGACGGGCTATGGCTACACCTTC
V gene: TRBV19; clone size: NA; D gene: NA; J gene: TRBJ2-7; CDR3 protein: CASSPAPTSSYEQYF; CDR3 DNA: TGTGCCAGTAGTCCCGCCCCAACGTCTTCCTACGAGCAGTACTTC
V gene: TRBV6-6; clone size: NA; D gene: TRBD2; J gene: TRBJ2-7; CDR3 protein: CASSSGTSESYEQYF; CDR3 DNA: TGTGCCAGCAGTTCCGGGACTAGCGAAAGCTACGAGCAGTACTTC
V gene: TRBV5-1; clone size: NA; D gene: NA; J gene: TRBJ2-5; CDR3 protein: CASSLGGQETQYF; CDR3 DNA: TGCGCCAGCAGCTTGGGAGGGCAAGAGACCCAGTACTTC